A single sample gave rise to the 23 T cell receptor beta chains below, sequenced in a study of cytomegalovirus exposure and HLA in healthy donors (dated by TCRdb to about 2017). The protocol used for the library was the immunoSEQ multiplex PCR assay. A mixture of 60 forward primers for TCR Vbeta segments and 13 reverse primers for TCR Jbeta segments was used in the multiplex PCR. Here the immuneACCESS table is served through TCRdb, limited to in-frame sequences with V and J called. Missing clones are a known gap in these copies; in checked studies unresolved V genes cover under half, and the rest lacks a known reason. In this sample the table shows around 120,000 clones, 80% to 85% of which occur a single time. Jointly, the top ten make up about 0.7% of the sample. The sequenced material came from PBMCs. Source of these receptors: a man between 18 and 29 years old in good health and CMV-seronegative.

This clone turned up a few times. This rearrangement joins TRBV5-6 to TRBJ1-2; 9 nucleotides align to TRBD1. Germline V gene sequence: CDR1 SGHDT, CDR2 YYEEEE. CDR3 length equals 15 residues. J was trimmed by 8 bases and V by 6 bases; bases with no gene match: 14. CDR3 in DNA: TGTGCCAGCACCAAGCCGGTCGGGACAGGGTCCGGCTACACCTTC. Protein product: CASTKPVGTGSGYTF.

The rearrangement uses TRBV29-1 and TRBJ1-4; unclear D gene. V was cut by 7 bases and J by 5 bases, with 11 bases left in between. The germline V gene has CDR1 SQVTM and CDR2 ANQGSEA. There are 12 residues in the CDR3. Here the CDR3 DNA reads TGCAGCGGAAGACACAAGAATGAAAAACTGTTTTTT. Its protein product is CSGRHKNEKLFF.

The chain is built from TRBV29-1 and TRBJ1-1; D is ambiguous. Germline V gives CDR1 SQVTM, CDR2 ANQGSEA. The CDR3 has 13 residues. Trimming took 3 bases from V and 3 from J, leaving 11 bases between them. This CDR3 is CSVDRTTDTEAFF. CDR3 sequence (DNA): TGCAGCGTTGATCGTACTACGGACACTGAAGCTTTCTTT.

The V call is TRBV5-6, the J call TRBJ2-7, with TRBD1 identical over 8 bases. The CDR3 consists of 14 residues. Trimming cost V 7 bases and J 1 base; bases outside gene matches: 7. Per the germline V gene, CDR1 is SGHDT and CDR2 is YYEEEE. The chain's CDR3 is CASQFRQGSYEQYF. In DNA, the CDR3 is TGTGCCAGCCAGTTCCGACAGGGGTCCTACGAGCAGTACTTC.

The DNA for the CDR3 is TGCGCCAGCAGCGTGACAGGGGCGGGGGAAAGGACTGAAGCTTTCTTT. This encodes CASSVTGAGERTEAFF. The chain couples TRBV5-1 to TRBJ1-1, with 8 nucleotides matching TRBD1. Germline CDR1 SGHRS, CDR2 YFSETQ. The CDR3 length is 16 residues. The V and J ends lost 4 bases and 5 bases, in that order; junction bases with no gene match: 13.

The rearrangement links TRBV18 to TRBJ1-5; 8 bases map to TRBD1. The V gene's germline CDR1 is KGHSH and CDR2 LQKENI. The CDR3 runs 18 residues. The trim removed 3 bases at V and 0 bases at J, leaving 10 bases unmatched. CDR3 amino acids: CASSPRGVQGDSNQPQHF. The CDR3 DNA reads TGTGCCAGCTCACCCAGAGGGGTACAGGGGGATAGCAATCAGCCCCAGCATTTT.

This chain links TRBV9 with TRBJ1-2, with D unclear. The CDR3 runs to 13 residues. Germline assignment: CDR1 SGDLS and CDR2 YYNGEE. The V gene lost 0 bases and the J gene lost 4 bases, with 7 bases spanning the gap. CDR3: CASSVGGFYGYTF. CDR3 coding DNA: TGTGCCAGCAGCGTAGGAGGCTTCTATGGCTACACCTTC.

This clone appeared once. This chain's CDR3 is CASSPPPGGNSPLHF. The CDR3 bases are TGTGCCAGCAGCCCCCCGCCCGGAGGAAATTCACCCCTCCACTTT. V usage is TRBV7-6 and J usage is TRBJ1-6; D is unresolved. Germline V gene lookup returns CDR1 SGHVS and CDR2 FNYEAQ. Trimming took 5 bases from V and 7 from J, leaving 15 bases between them. The CDR3 totals 15 residues.

The chain couples TRBV9 to TRBJ2-3; 11 bases are a match to TRBD2. Per the germline V gene, CDR1 is SGDLS and CDR2 is YYNGEE. The CDR3 has 15 residues. V was pared by 3 bases and J by 10 bases, with 10 bases of the junction left unmatched. This CDR3 is CASSATSGGSSSQYF. Written as DNA, the CDR3 is TGTGCCAGCAGCGCCACTAGCGGGGGCAGTTCTTCGCAGTATTTT.

The V call is TRBV7-8, the J call TRBJ1-6; 7 nucleotides line up with TRBD1. Germline assignment: CDR1 SGHVS and CDR2 FQNEAQ. This CDR3 comprises 13 residues. The CDR3 is CATRQGASSPLHF. The CDR3 DNA is TGTGCAACTCGACAGGGAGCTAGTTCACCCCTCCACTTT.

The chain employs TRBV11-2 and TRBJ1-6, with a weak D call TRBD1 (5 bases). CDR1 SGHAT and CDR2 FQNNGV come from the germline V gene. Trimming removed 5 bases from V and 12 bases from J, with 20 bases in between. This CDR3 is 15 amino acids long. The CDR3 reads CASSTPGLLFKPLHF. The CDR3 DNA is TGTGCCAGCAGCACGCCGGGACTGCTGTTTAAACCCCTCCACTTT.

This chain links TRBV2 with TRBJ1-2, with unresolved D. The CDR3 consists of 12 residues. Between the trimmed V and J ends, which lost 8 bases and 5 bases, there was a span of 12 bases. Germline CDR1 is SNHLY and CDR2 is FYNNEI. The CDR3 DNA follows: TGTGCCAGCGCACAGAGTGGATATGGCTACACCTTC. This codes for CASAQSGYGYTF.

V is TRBV10-3 and J is TRBJ2-1, with D possibly TRBD1 on 6 matching bases. The ends were cut back, 2 bases at V and 1 base at J, with 9 bases in the middle. Germline V gives CDR1 ENHRY, CDR2 SYGVKD. The CDR3 has 15 residues. CDR3 in amino acids: CAISEIRGSYNEQFF. In DNA form, the CDR3 reads TGTGCCATCAGTGAGATCAGGGGTTCCTACAATGAGCAGTTCTTC.

The chain recombines TRBV18 with TRBJ1-1; the match to TRBD1 covers 7 bases. Germline V gene data show CDR1 as KGHSH and CDR2 as LQKENI. V was pared by 4 bases and J by 5 bases, with 4 bases of the junction left unmatched. This CDR3 is built from 13 residues. CDR3 in amino acids: CASSQGAITEAFF. The CDR3 bases are TGTGCCAGCTCACAGGGGGCGATAACTGAAGCTTTCTTT.

J is TRBJ1-1 and V is TRBV15; 7 bases fit TRBD1. There are 16 residues in the CDR3. Germline V gene lookup returns CDR1 LNHNV and CDR2 YYDKDF (reference sequence). The ends lost 5 bases at V and 1 base at J; junction bases unmatched: 10. In DNA form, the CDR3 reads TGTGCCACCAGCCCTCAGGACAGGCGCCGGAACACTGAAGCTTTCTTT. Protein: CATSPQDRRRNTEAFF.

J is TRBJ1-5 and V is TRBV6-5; 7 nucleotides agree with TRBD1. V dropped 5 bases and J dropped 10; count of bases not matched to a gene: 8. The CDR3 loop spans 13 amino acids. Germline loops: CDR1 MNHEY, CDR2 SVGAGI. The CDR3 nucleotides are TGTGCCAGCAGTCCGGGACAGCTTTCTCCCCAGCATTTT. Translation gives CASSPGQLSPQHF.

The J gene is TRBJ2-2, the V gene TRBV18; a weak D match, TRBD1 (6 bases). This CDR3 region has 15 residues. Germline CDR1 and CDR2: KGHSH and LQKENI. V was clipped by 4 bases and J by 6 bases, with 15 bases between them. The CDR3 DNA is TGTGCCAGCTCACAAGGGGGAGTTGCTGCCGGGGAGCTGTTTTTT. Translated: CASSQGGVAAGELFF.

The rearrangement links TRBV27 to TRBJ1-4; 8 bases line up with TRBD1. The CDR3 is made up of 14 amino acids. The J segment lost 6 bases and the V segment lost 2 bases, leaving 2 bases of the junction unmatched. The germline V gene has CDR1 MNHEY and CDR2 SMNVEV (reference sequence). CDR3 sequence reads: CASSLQGADEKLFF. The CDR3 region has the DNA TGTGCCAGCAGTTTACAGGGGGCGGATGAAAAACTGTTTTTT.

The chain has TRBV13 and TRBJ2-1; a weak D match, TRBD2 (5 bases). This CDR3 spans 15 amino acids. The germline V gene has CDR1 PRHDT and CDR2 FYEKMQ (reference sequence). V was pared by 1 base and J by 4 bases, with 11 bases between. CDR3 DNA: TGTGCCAGCAGCTTAGTGGGAGTAGGTTACAATGAGCAGTTCTTC. This codes for CASSLVGVGYNEQFF.

This chain connects TRBV13 to TRBJ1-6; 7 nucleotides agree with TRBD1. Trimming cost V 6 bases and J 8 bases; bases outside gene matches: 1. The germline gives CDR1 PRHDT, CDR2 FYEKMQ (reference sequence). The CDR3 has 12 residues. DNA of the CDR3: TGTGCCAGCAGAACAGGGGATTCACCCCTCCACTTT. Translating gives CASRTGDSPLHF.

Only one count was recorded for this clone. The V call is TRBV5-4, the J call TRBJ2-3; possible D gene TRBD2, 6 bases. The CDR3 is 16 amino acids. CDR1 is SGHNT, CDR2 YYREEE, per germline (reference sequence). Trimming shortened V by 0 bases and J by 4 bases, and 15 bases separated the two germline ends. This CDR3 reads CASSLDGGGVSDTQYF. The DNA for the CDR3 is TGTGCCAGCAGCTTGGACGGCGGCGGGGTTTCAGATACGCAGTATTTT.

The rearrangement joins TRBV6-1 to TRBJ2-3, with TRBD2 as a possible D gene (6 bases). Germline assignment: CDR1 MNHNS and CDR2 SASEGT. With 4 bases removed from V and 0 bases from J, the gap between germline ends came to 14 bases. The CDR3 contains 16 residues. CDR3 sequence (DNA): TGTGCCAGCAGTGGCCTAACCGGGACTAGCACAGATACGCAGTATTTT. This translates into CASSGLTGTSTDTQYF.

The V and J genes are TRBV4-3 and TRBJ2-2; 10 bases agree with TRBD1. Germline assignment: CDR1 LGHNA and CDR2 YSLEER. Trimming took 3 bases from V and 6 from J; bases not matched to a gene: 10. The CDR3 runs 17 residues. CDR3 in DNA: TGCGCCAGCAGCCATCCGGCCGGGACAGGGGAATCCGGGGAGCTGTTTTTT. It codes for CASSHPAGTGESGELFF.